The T cell receptor beta chain under discussion was sequenced for a study of cytomegalovirus exposure and HLA in healthy donors. Study results and caveats: Available immune exposure information covered CMV serostatus only. Sequencing likely caused a cluster of highly shared sequence variants. Some TCR beta chains (roughly 160 of them) were listed as cytomegalovirus-associated.

The CDR3 length is 12 residues. The J segment lost 10 bases and the V segment lost 3 bases, leaving 2 bases of the junction unmatched. Germline loops: CDR1 SEHNR, CDR2 FQNEAQ (reference sequence). With respect to this clone: Antigen: not known.

The PCR was carried out with 60 Vbeta primers and 13 Jbeta primers. How the authors handled the data: Later, tens of millions of unique TCR beta chains were counted in an analysis, and about 12 million of them were shared. TCRdb's copy holds only in-frame clones and misses some; the assay was immunoSEQ multiplex PCR. The V and J calls and clone size were taken over from that table, and D and trimming were inferred from the DNA. The profile shows approximately 290,000 clones, 80% of them singletons. Sequenced: PBMCs. This clonotype was sampled from a girl aged 2 to 9 in good health and CMV-seronegative. The chain employs TRBV7-9 and TRBJ2-3; 9 bases are a match to TRBD1. CDR3 coding DNA: TGTGCCAGCAGCTTTGGGACAGGGCCGCAGTATTTT. It is translated as CASSFGTGPQYF.